This section outlines one T cell receptor beta chain sequence together with its context. One end of the junction is discordant with germline, which a read error may explain. The sample comes from a study of control samples from healthy donors and cancer patients. Germline CDR1 and CDR2: SGHAT and FQNNGV. This CDR3 comprises 12 residues. Here immunoSEQ multiplex PCR was the method, and the copy in TCRdb shows in-frame clones only, minus some. The repertoire holds about 85,000 clones, about nine tenths seen once, with 3% to 4.5% in the top ten. Sequencing used blood. The V call is TRBV11-2, the J call TRBJ1-2; D is unclear. The sequence was obtained from a woman aged 18 to 35 in good health. CDR3 sequence reads: CASSSESDLNHF. The CDR3 coding sequence is TGTGCCAGCAGCTCGGAATCGGACTTAAATCACTTC.